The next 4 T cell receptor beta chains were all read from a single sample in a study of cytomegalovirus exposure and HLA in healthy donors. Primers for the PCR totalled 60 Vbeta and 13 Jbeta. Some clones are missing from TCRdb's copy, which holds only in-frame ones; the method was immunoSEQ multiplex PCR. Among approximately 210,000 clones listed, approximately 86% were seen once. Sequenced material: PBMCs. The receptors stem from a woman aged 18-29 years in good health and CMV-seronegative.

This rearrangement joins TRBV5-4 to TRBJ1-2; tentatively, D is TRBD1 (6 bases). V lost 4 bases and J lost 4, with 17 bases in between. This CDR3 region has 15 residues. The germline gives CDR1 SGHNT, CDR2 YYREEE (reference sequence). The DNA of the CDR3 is TGTGCCAGCAGCCCAACGGGCAGGGGCGGCTATGGCTACACCTTC. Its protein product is CASSPTGRGGYGYTF.

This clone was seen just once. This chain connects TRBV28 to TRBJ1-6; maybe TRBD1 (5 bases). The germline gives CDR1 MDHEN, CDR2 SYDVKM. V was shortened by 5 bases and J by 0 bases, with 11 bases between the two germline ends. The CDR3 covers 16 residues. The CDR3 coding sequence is TGTGCCAGCAGTCTGGGGGGAACCTCCTATAATTCACCCCTCCACTTT. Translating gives CASSLGGTSYNSPLHF.

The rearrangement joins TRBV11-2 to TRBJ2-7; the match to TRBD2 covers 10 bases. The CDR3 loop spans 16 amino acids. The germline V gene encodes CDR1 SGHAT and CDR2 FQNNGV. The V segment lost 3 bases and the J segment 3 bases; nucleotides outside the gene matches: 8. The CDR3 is CASSFPAGLALYEQYF. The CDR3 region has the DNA TGTGCCAGCAGCTTTCCCGCGGGACTAGCGCTCTACGAGCAGTACTTC.

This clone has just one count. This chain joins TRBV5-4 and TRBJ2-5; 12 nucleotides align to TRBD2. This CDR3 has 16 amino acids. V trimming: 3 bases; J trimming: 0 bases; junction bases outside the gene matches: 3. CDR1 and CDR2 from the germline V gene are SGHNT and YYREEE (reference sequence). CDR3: CASSSRTSGDQETQYF. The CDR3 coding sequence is TGTGCCAGCAGCTCTCGGACTAGCGGGGACCAAGAGACCCAGTACTTC.